Described below is a single T cell receptor beta chain sequence and its context. This sample stems from a study of OX40 agonist ivuxolimab in advanced cancers. Study details: The treatment was a fully human IgG2 OX40 agonist, ivuxolimab. Partial responses were achieved by three patients, one with hepatocellular carcinoma and two with cutaneous melanoma.

CDR3 size: 15 residues. In germline, CDR1 is SGHVS, CDR2 FQNEAQ. V was pared by 5 bases and J by 2 bases, with 4 bases of the junction left unmatched. Using immunoSEQ multiplex PCR, the repertoire was profiled, and TCRdb retains in-frame clones only, with some absent. Of around 82,000 clones listed, around 90% are singletons. The source of this sequence is an adult with an advanced solid tumor such as melanoma, head and neck, liver or kidney cancer. The specimen was CD4+ or CD8+ T cells sorted from blood, collected in a trial of the OX40 agonist ivuxolimab. This rearrangement joins TRBV7-8 to TRBJ2-2; 8 positions agree with TRBD2. The CDR3, as DNA: TGTGCCAGCAGCACGGGGACTAGTAACACCGGGGAGCTGTTTTTT. Translating it yields CASSTGTSNTGELFF.